This T cell receptor beta chain was obtained from a study of shared clonotypes between healthy human individuals. Findings and caveats of the study: A small donor pool kept down the genetic and exposure-history diversity that was represented.

Authors' methods: Junction-only sequences without quality scores were provided by ImmunoSEQ, so filtering was different. The method was immunoSEQ multiplex PCR; TCRdb's version includes in-frame clones alone and lacks a portion of them. V and J calls and clone size are given by that table; D and trimming were obtained from the DNA. Here the sample spans over a million clones, under 80% being singletons. Trimming removed 5 bases from V and 3 bases from J, with 17 bases in between. The CDR3 totals 15 residues. CDR1 LNHDA and CDR2 SQIVND come from the germline V gene (reference sequence). About this clone itself: Antigen specificity is unknown.

Splitting of CD4+ cells produced CD45RA+ naive and CD45RA-negative memory subsets. This receptor was taken from a man between 18 and 35 years old in good health. The gene calls are TRBV19 and TRBJ2-7; no clear D gene. Material: memory CD4+ T cells sorted from blood. Subset denoted: CD45RA-negative fraction. CDR3 coding DNA: TGTGCCAGTAGTCCCCGTCCGGCATCTTTCTACGAGCAGTACTTC. Its protein is CASSPRPASFYEQYF.